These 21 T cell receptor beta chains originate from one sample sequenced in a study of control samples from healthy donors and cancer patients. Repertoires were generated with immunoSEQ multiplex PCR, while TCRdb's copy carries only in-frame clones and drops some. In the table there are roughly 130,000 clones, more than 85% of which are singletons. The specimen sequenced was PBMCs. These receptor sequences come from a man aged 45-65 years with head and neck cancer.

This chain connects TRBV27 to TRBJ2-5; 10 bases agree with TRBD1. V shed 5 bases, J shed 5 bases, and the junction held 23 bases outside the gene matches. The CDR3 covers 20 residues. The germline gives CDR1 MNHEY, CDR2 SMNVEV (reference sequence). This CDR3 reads CASSPIPRRQGAQIRETQYF. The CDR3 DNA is TGTGCCAGCAGTCCGATACCCCGACGACAGGGGGCGCAGATTCGGGAGACCCAGTACTTC.

CDR3 sequence (DNA): TGTGCCAGCAGTTACTCCAGGACAGGGGGTGGCTACACCTTC. Amino acid sequence: CASSYSRTGGGYTF. The chain uses TRBV6-2 or TRBV6-3 and TRBJ1-2, with 10 bases lining up with TRBD1. CDR3 length equals 14 residues. CDR1 MNHEY and CDR2 SVGEGT come from the germline V gene. The V and J ends lost 0 bases and 7 bases, in that order; junction bases with no gene match: 2.

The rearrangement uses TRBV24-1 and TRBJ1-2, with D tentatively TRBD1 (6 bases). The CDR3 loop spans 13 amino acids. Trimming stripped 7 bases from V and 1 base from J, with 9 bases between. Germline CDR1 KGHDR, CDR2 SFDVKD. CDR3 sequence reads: CATSRGGNYGYTF. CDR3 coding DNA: TGTGCCACCAGCAGAGGGGGTAACTATGGCTACACCTTC.

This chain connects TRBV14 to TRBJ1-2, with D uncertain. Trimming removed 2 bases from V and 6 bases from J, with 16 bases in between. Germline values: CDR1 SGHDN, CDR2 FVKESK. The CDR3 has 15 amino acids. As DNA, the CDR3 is TGTGCCAGCAGCCAACTACACACCCCTACGAATGGCTACACCTTC. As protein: CASSQLHTPTNGYTF.

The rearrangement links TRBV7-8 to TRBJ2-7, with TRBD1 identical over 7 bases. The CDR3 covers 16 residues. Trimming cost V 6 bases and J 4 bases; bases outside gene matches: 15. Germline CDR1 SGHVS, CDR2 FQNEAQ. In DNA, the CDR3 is TGTGCCAGCAGTTTTAGAGACAGGGCTTCTACTTACGAGCAGTACTTC. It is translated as CASSFRDRASTYEQYF.

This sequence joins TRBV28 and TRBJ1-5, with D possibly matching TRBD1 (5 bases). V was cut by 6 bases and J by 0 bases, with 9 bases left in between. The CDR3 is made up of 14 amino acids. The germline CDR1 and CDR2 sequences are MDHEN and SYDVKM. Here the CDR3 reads CASSRGGSNQPQHF. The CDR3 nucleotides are TGTGCCAGCAGCCGGGGGGGTAGCAATCAGCCCCAGCATTTT.

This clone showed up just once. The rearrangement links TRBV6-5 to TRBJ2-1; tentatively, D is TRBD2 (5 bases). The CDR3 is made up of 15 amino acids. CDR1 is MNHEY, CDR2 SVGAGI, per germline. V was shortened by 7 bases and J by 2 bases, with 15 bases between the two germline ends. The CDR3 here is CASNPRGRAYNEQFF. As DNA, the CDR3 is TGTGCCAGCAACCCCCGCGGGCGAGCCTACAATGAGCAGTTCTTC.

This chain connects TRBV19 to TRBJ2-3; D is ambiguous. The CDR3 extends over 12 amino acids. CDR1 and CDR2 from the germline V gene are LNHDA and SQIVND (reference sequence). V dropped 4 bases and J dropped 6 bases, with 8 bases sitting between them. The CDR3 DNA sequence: TGTGCCAGTAGTACCCATTTGGATACGCAGTATTTT. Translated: CASSTHLDTQYF.

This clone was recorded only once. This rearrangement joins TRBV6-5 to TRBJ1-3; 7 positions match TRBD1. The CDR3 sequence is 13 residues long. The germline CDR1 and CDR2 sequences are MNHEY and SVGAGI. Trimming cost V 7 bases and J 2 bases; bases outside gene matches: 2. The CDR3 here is CASNRGAGNTIYF. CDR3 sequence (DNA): TGTGCCAGCAACAGGGGTGCTGGAAACACCATATATTTT.

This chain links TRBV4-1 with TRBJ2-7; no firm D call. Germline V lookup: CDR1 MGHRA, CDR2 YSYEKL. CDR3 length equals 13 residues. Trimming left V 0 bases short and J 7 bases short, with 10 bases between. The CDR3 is CASSQDPRAEQYF. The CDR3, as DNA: TGCGCCAGCAGCCAAGACCCTCGCGCGGAGCAGTACTTC.

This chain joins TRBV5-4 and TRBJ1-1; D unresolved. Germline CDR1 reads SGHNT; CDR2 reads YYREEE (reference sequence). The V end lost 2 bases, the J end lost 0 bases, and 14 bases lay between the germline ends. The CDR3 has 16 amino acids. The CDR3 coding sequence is TGTGCCAGCAGCTTCGAGGGAAGAGTAATGAACACTGAAGCTTTCTTT. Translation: CASSFEGRVMNTEAFF. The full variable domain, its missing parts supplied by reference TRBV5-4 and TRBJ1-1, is ETGVTQSPTHLIKTRGQQVTLRCSSQSGHNTVSWYQQALGQGPQFIFQYYREEENGRGNFPPRFSGLQFPNYSSELNVNALELDDSALYLCASSFEGRVMNTEAFFGQGTRLTVV.

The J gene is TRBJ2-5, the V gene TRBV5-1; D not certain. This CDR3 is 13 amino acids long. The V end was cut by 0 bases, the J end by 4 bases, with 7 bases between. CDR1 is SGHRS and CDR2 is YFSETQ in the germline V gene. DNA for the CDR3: TGCGCCAGCAGCTTGGGAAATGGAGAGACCCAGTACTTC. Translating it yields CASSLGNGETQYF. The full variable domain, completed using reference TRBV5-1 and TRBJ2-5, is KAGVTQTPRYLIKTRGQQVTLSCSPISGHRSVSWYQQTPGQGLQFLFEYFSETQRNKGNFPGRFSGRQFSNSRSEMNVSTLELGDSALYLCASSLGNGETQYFGPGTRLLVL.

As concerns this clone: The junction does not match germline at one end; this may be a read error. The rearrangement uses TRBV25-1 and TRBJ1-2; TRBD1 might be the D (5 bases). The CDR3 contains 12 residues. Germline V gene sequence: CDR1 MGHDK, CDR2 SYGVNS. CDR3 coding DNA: TGTGCCAGCAGTGAATTGAGATCAGGGAGGCACTTC. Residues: CASSELRSGRHF.

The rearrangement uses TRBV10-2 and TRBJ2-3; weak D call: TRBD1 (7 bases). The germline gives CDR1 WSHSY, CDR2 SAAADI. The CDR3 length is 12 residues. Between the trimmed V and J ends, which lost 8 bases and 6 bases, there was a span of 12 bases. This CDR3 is CASQGGGDTQYF. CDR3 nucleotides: TGCGCCAGCCAGGGGGGCGGGGATACGCAGTATTTT.

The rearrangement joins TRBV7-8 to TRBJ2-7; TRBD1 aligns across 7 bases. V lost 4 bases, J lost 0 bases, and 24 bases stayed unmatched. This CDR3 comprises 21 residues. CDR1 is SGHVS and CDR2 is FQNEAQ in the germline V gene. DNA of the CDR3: TGTGCCAGCAGCTCCTATCCCTGGGGAGATTTGGCGGACAGGAGCTCCTACGAGCAGTACTTC. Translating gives CASSSYPWGDLADRSSYEQYF.

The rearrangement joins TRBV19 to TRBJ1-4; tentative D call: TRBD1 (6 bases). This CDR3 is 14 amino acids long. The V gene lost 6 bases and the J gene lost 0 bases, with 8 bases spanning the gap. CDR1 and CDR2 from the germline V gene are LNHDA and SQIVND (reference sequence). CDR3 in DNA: TGTGCCAGTAGACGGACAGCAACTAATGAAAAACTGTTTTTT. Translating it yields CASRRTATNEKLFF.

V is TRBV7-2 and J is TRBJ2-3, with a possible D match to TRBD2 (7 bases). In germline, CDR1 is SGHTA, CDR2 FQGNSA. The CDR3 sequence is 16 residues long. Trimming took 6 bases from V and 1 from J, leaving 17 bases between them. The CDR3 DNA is TGTGCCAGCAGGTCTTGGGGGGGGCTCCGCACAGATACGCAGTATTTT. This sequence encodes CASRSWGGLRTDTQYF.

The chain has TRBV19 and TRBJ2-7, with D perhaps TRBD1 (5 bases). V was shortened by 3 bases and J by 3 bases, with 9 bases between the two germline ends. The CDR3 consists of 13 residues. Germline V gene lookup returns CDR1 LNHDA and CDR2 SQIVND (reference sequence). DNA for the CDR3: TGTGCCAGTAGTATGGGCAGGGTCTACGAGCAGTACTTC. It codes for CASSMGRVYEQYF.

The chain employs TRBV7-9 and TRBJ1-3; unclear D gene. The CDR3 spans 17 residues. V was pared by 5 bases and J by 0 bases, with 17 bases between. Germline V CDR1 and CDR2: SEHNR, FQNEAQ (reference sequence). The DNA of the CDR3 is TGTGCCAGCAGCCTTGGGCTAACTTCCTACTCTGGAAACACCATATATTTT. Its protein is CASSLGLTSYSGNTIYF.

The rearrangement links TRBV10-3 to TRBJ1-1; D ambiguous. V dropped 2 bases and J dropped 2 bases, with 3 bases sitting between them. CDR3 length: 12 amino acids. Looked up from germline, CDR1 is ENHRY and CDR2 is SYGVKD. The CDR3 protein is CAISEANTEAFF. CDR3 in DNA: TGTGCCATCAGTGAGGCCAACACTGAAGCTTTCTTT.

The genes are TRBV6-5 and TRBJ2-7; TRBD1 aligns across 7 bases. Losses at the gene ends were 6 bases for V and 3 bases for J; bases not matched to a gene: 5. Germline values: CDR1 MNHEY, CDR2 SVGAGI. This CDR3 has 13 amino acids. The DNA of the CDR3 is TGTGCCAGCAGCCATGGGACAGACTACGAGCAGTACTTC. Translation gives CASSHGTDYEQYF.